The rows below give T cell receptor beta chains drawn from one sample of a study of blood T cell repertoires in COVID-19. The table came from immunoSEQ multiplex PCR; TCRdb's copy has only in-frame clones and leaves some out. This table holds approximately 190,000 clones, 80% found once. Sequenced input: peripheral blood. The receptors originated from a man between 60 and 75 years old with acute or convalescent COVID-19. The CDR3 runs from the conserved cysteine through the conserved F or W. The D gene is left open where the match is weak. The listing skips clone size in some rows; elsewhere it reads once, few, many or a size class.

J,V,D,length,size,DNA,CDR3
TRBJ2-7,TRBV6-5,TRBD2,14,.,TGTGCCAGCACCAACCCGGGGGGGCTCTCCGAGCAGTACTTC,CASTNPGGLSEQYF
TRBJ1-1,TRBV24-1,TRBD1,12,.,TGTGCCACCAGGGGACAGGGCACTGAAGCTTTCTTT,CATRGQGTEAFF
TRBJ2-7,TRBV6-5,.,11,.,TGTGCCAGCAGGAACCATGAGGAGCAGTACTTC,CASRNHEEQYF
TRBJ1-2,TRBV25-1,TRBD1,13,.,TGTGCCAGCAGTGAATCAGGGGGCTATGGCTACACCTTC,CASSESGGYGYTF
TRBJ2-3,TRBV14,TRBD2,18,.,TGTGCCAGCAGCCAAGAAGGGGGAGGCGGGGGGATCACAGATACGCAGTATTTT,CASSQEGGGGGITDTQYF
TRBJ2-1,TRBV5-1,TRBD2,15,.,TGCGCCAGCAGCTTGGGACTAGCGGGGGGGAGTGAGCAGTTCTTC,CASSLGLAGGSEQFF
TRBJ2-7,TRBV30,TRBD1,12,.,TGTGCCGGGGGACAGGTCTATTCGGAGCAGTACTTC,CAGGQVYSEQYF
TRBJ1-2,TRBV4-3,TRBD1,14,.,TGCGCCAGCAGCCAAGGGGACAGGAACTATGGCTACACCTTC,CASSQGDRNYGYTF
TRBJ2-1,TRBV24-1,TRBD2,16,.,TGTGCCACCAGTGGAGGCGGGGGGAGCTCCTACAATGAGCAGTTCTTC,CATSGGGGSSYNEQFF
TRBJ2-1,TRBV15,TRBD2,15,.,TGTGCCACCAGCATTGTAGCGGGGGGATTCAATGAGCAGTTCTTC,CATSIVAGGFNEQFF
TRBJ2-2,TRBV18,TRBD2,16,.,TGTGCCAGCTCACCCCTCCCGGGAGGGGTCACCGGGGAGCTGTTTTTT,CASSPLPGGVTGELFF
TRBJ1-5,TRBV19,.,13,once,TGTGCCAGTAGTATTGACAGTGATCAGCCCCAGCATTTT,CASSIDSDQPQHF
TRBJ2-5,TRBV7-6,TRBD2,16,.,TGTGCCAGCAGCTCCGGACTAGCGGGATGGGGGGAGACCCAGTACTTC,CASSSGLAGWGETQYF
TRBJ1-2,TRBV7-2,.,13,few,TGTGCCAGCAGCTTAGAACTCTTCTATGGCTACACCTTC,CASSLELFYGYTF
TRBJ1-3,TRBV5-8,.,11,.,TGTGCCAGCAGCCTGGCTAAGACCATATATTTT,CASSLAKTIYF
TRBJ2-1,TRBV18,TRBD2,17,.,TGTGCCAGCTCTCCACTAATAGCGGGAGGGTCAACAAATGAGCAGTTCTTC,CASSPLIAGGSTNEQFF